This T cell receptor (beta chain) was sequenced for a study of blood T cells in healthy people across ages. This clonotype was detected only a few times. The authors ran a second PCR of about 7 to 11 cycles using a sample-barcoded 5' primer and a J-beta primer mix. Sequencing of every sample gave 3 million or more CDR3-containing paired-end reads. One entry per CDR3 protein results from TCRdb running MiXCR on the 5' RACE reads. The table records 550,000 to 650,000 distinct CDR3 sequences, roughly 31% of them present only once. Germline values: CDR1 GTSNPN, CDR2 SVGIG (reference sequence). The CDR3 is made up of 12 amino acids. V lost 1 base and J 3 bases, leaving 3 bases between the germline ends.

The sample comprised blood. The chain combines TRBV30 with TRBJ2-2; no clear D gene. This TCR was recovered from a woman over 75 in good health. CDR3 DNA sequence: TGTGCCTGGAGTGACTACACCGGGGAGCTGTTTTTT. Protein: CAWSDYTGELFF. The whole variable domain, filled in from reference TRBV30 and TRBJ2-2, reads SQTIHQWPATLVQPVGSPLSLECTVEGTSNPNLYWYRQAAGRGLQLLFYSVGIGQISSEVPQNLSASRPQDRQFILSSKKLLLSDSGFYLCAWSDYTGELFFGEGSRLTVL.